The 14 T cell receptor beta chains below come from one sample, sequenced in a study of cytomegalovirus exposure and HLA in healthy donors. The PCR made use of 60 Vbeta and 13 Jbeta primers. Some clones are missing from TCRdb's copy, which holds only in-frame ones; the method was immunoSEQ multiplex PCR. The sample records some 150,000 clones, less than 85% being singletons. The sample consisted of PBMCs. These receptor sequences come from a man aged 35-49 years in good health and CMV-seropositive.

This clone was seen a handful of times. J is TRBJ1-2 and V is TRBV6-5, with 9 nucleotides matching TRBD1. V gave up 4 bases and J gave up 1 base; unmatched junction bases: 7. This CDR3 spans 16 amino acids. Germline V lookup: CDR1 MNHEY, CDR2 SVGAGI. The CDR3, as DNA: TGTGCCAGCAGTTCCGGGACAGGGCCCTTTAACTATGGCTACACCTTC. Protein product: CASSSGTGPFNYGYTF.

About this clone: The same CDR3 is also encoded by other DNA sequences in this sample. J is TRBJ2-5 and V is TRBV4-2; D unclear. CDR1 is LGHNA, CDR2 YNFKEQ, per germline. V gave up 3 bases and J gave up 4 bases, with 3 bases separating them. The CDR3 extends over 11 amino acids. Here the CDR3 DNA reads TGTGCCAGCAGCCACAGAGAGACCCAGTACTTC. It is translated as CASSHRETQYF.

The rearrangement uses TRBV6-1 and TRBJ1-5; D perhaps matches TRBD1 (6 bases). V was cut by 4 bases and J by 3 bases, with 16 bases left in between. The V gene's germline CDR1 is MNHNS and CDR2 SASEGT. This CDR3 contains 16 residues. The CDR3 DNA sequence: TGTGCCAGCAGTGTCGCGGGGGGCTGGAACAATCAGCCCCAGCATTTT. This translates into CASSVAGGWNNQPQHF.

V usage is TRBV5-1 and J usage is TRBJ2-3, with 7 bases aligning to TRBD2. The CDR3 contains 16 residues. V shed 0 bases and J 2 bases; nucleotides not matched to a gene: 6. Germline V gives CDR1 SGHRS, CDR2 YFSETQ. The CDR3 spells CASSLVPRESTDTQYF. Here the CDR3 DNA reads TGCGCCAGCAGCTTGGTTCCGCGGGAGTCCACAGATACGCAGTATTTT.

The J gene is TRBJ2-1, the V gene TRBV5-1, with D perhaps matching TRBD1 (6 bases). Trimming pared 0 bases from V and 5 bases from J, leaving 15 bases between. The CDR3 contains 16 residues. Germline loops: CDR1 SGHRS, CDR2 YFSETQ. CDR3 bases: TGCGCCAGCAGCTTGGGGGCAGGGGCATTGAACAATGAGCAGTTCTTC. Translation gives CASSLGAGALNNEQFF.

J is TRBJ1-5 and V is TRBV4-2; TRBD1 agrees at 10 bases. With V trimmed by 1 base and J by 3 bases, 0 bases remained unmatched. This CDR3 comprises 15 residues. Germline V gene sequence: CDR1 LGHNA, CDR2 YNFKEQ. This chain's CDR3 is CASSQGQGANQPQHF. The DNA of the CDR3 is TGTGCCAGCAGCCAAGGACAGGGGGCCAATCAGCCCCAGCATTTT.

V gene TRBV19 combines with J gene TRBJ2-3; TRBD1 aligns across 9 bases. The CDR3 spans 13 residues. Germline V CDR1 and CDR2: LNHDA, SQIVND (reference sequence). With 9 bases clipped from V and 4 bases from J, the junction kept 5 bases outside the gene matches. The CDR3 coding sequence is TGTGCCAGCGGGACAGGGCAATCAGATACGCAGTATTTT. Amino acids: CASGTGQSDTQYF.

The chain uses TRBV6-6 and TRBJ2-2; weak D call: TRBD1 (5 bases). Germline V lookup: CDR1 MNHNY, CDR2 SVGAGI (reference sequence). V shed 6 bases and J shed 4 bases, with 9 bases lying between them. The CDR3 spans 13 residues. This CDR3 is CASSFQGTGELFF. The CDR3 DNA sequence: TGTGCCAGCAGCTTCCAGGGCACCGGGGAGCTGTTTTTT.

J is TRBJ2-3 and V is TRBV6-1; 12 bases fit TRBD2. This CDR3 comprises 19 residues. Germline V gene lookup returns CDR1 MNHNS and CDR2 SASEGT. Trimming cost V 2 bases and J 5 bases; bases outside gene matches: 14. The CDR3 DNA follows: TGTGCCAGCAGTGAATCCGAGACTAGCGGGAGTTATCGAGGAGATACGCAGTATTTT. As protein: CASSESETSGSYRGDTQYF.

This chain uses TRBV30 with TRBJ1-5; 9 bases agree with TRBD1. CDR3 length: 13 amino acids. CDR1 and CDR2 from the germline V gene are GTSNPN and SVGIG (reference sequence). V lost 5 bases and J lost 4; bases outside the gene matches: 3. CDR3 in amino acids: CAWAGQGNQPQHF. The CDR3 coding sequence is TGTGCCTGGGCTGGACAGGGGAATCAGCCCCAGCATTTT. The full variable domain, rest sourced from reference TRBV30 and TRBJ1-5, is SQTIHQWPATLVQPVGSPLSLECTVEGTSNPNLYWYRQAAGRGLQLLFYSVGIGQISSEVPQNLSASRPQDRQFILSSKKLLLSDSGFYLCAWAGQGNQPQHFGDGTRLSIL.

The CDR3, as DNA: TGCGCCAGCAGCTTGGCCGGGGGGTCTAATGAGCAGTTCTTC. Amino acids: CASSLAGGSNEQFF. The chain joins TRBV5-1 to TRBJ2-1, with 7 bases aligning to TRBD2. J lost 7 bases, V lost 0 bases, and 4 bases had no gene match. The V gene's germline CDR1 is SGHRS and CDR2 YFSETQ. This CDR3 region has 14 residues.

V and J are TRBV7-9 and TRBJ1-1; TRBD1 matches at 12 bases. Germline-derived CDR1 and CDR2 are SEHNR and FQNEAQ (reference sequence). This CDR3 spans 15 amino acids. Trimming removed 6 bases from V and 4 bases from J; junction bases left unmatched: 6. The CDR3 DNA follows: TGTGCCAGCAGTGGGACAGGGGGCAAGGGCACTGAAGCTTTCTTT. It specifies CASSGTGGKGTEAFF. The whole variable domain, remainder taken from reference TRBV7-9 and TRBJ1-1, is DTGVSQNPRHKITKRGQNVTFRCDPISEHNRLYWYRQTLGQGPEFLTYFQNEAQLEKSRLLSDRFSAERPKGSFSTLEIQRTEQGDSAMYLCASSGTGGKGTEAFFGQGTRLTVV.

This chain joins TRBV11-3 and TRBJ1-2, with D maybe TRBD1 (6 bases). The germline V and J ends were trimmed by 5 bases and 2 bases, with 15 bases remaining between them. The CDR3 totals 15 residues. In germline, CDR1 is SGHNT, CDR2 YENEEA. CDR3 in amino acids: CASSLRGTPNYGYTF. DNA for the CDR3: TGTGCCAGCAGCCTTAGGGGGACACCGAACTATGGCTACACCTTC.

V is TRBV27 and J is TRBJ2-2, with a weak D call TRBD2 (6 bases). CDR1 is MNHEY and CDR2 is SMNVEV in the germline V gene (reference sequence). The CDR3 length is 13 residues. Trimming left V 3 bases short and J 6 bases short, with 8 bases between. DNA of the CDR3: TGTGCCAGCAGTTTTTGGGGGGCCGGGGAGCTGTTTTTT. It is translated as CASSFWGAGELFF.